The TCR beta chain under discussion was sequenced for a study of CD8+ T cells in alopecia areata. RNA extraction and reverse transcription yielded cDNA as sequencing template. Some clones are missing from TCRdb's copy, which holds only in-frame ones; the method was immunoSEQ multiplex PCR. The sample lists some 200,000 clones; about 61% were seen once. Trimming removed 1 base from V and 1 base from J, with 7 bases in between. CDR1 and CDR2 (germline): MGHRA, YSYEKL. The CDR3 sequence is 14 residues long. What was sequenced was CD8+ T cells sorted from blood. This receptor was taken from a human donor in good health. The chain couples TRBV4-1 to TRBJ1-1; no reliable D call. The CDR3 coding sequence is TGCGCCAGCAGCCAAGGGCAAGGGAACACTGAAGCTTTCTTT. As protein: CASSQGQGNTEAFF.